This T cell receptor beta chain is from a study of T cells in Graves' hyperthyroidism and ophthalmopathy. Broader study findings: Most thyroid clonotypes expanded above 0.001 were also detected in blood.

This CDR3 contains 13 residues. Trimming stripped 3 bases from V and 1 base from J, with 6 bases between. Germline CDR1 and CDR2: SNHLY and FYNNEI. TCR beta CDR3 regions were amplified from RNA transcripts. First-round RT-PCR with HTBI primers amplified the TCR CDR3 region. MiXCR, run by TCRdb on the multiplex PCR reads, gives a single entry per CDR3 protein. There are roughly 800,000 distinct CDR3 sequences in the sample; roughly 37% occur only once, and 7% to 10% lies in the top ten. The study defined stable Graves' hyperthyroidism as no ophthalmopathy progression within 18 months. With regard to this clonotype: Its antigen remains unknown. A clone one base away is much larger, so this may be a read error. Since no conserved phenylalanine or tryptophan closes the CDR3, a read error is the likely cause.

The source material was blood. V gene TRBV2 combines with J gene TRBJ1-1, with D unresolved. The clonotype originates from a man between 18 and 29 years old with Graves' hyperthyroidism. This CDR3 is CASSERENTEAFL. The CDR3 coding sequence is TGTGCCAGCAGTGAGAGGGAGAACACTGAAGCTTTCCTT.